A single sample gave rise to the 30 T cell receptor beta chains below, sequenced in a study of tumor-infiltrating lymphocytes in primary liver carcinoma. Using a constant-region primer together with ProtoScript II reverse transcriptase, TCR beta cDNA was made from about 500 ng of total RNA. Three rounds of nested multiplex PCR with slightly modified ARM-PCR produced TCR beta libraries. Rounds one and two of PCR, each of 10 cycles, were primed with TRBV1-TRBV30 forward primers and a C-beta reverse primer. TCRdb reanalysed the multiplex PCR reads using MiXCR and keeps one entry per CDR3 protein. Found here are roughly 120,000 distinct CDR3 sequences, 50% to 80% of them singletons; the top ten hold about 8%. Co-extracting RNA and DNA was done with roughly 17-34 mg of unsorted bulk tissue as input. Material for sequencing was liver tumor tissue from sampling region 3. Stated subset: tumor region T3, left-lateral pole. The source is a woman aged 60-75 years with primary liver carcinoma and hepatitis B virus infection.

Points on this clonotype: A much larger clone differs by one base, so this may be a read error. The V call is TRBV20-1, the J call TRBJ1-4, with 7 bases matching TRBD1. This CDR3 has 14 amino acids. CDR1 is DFQATT and CDR2 is SNEGSKA in the germline V gene (reference sequence). The CDR3 nucleotides read TGCTGTGCTAGACAAACAGGGGTTGGGGAAAAACTGTTTTTT. As protein: CCARQTGVGEKLFF.

Turning to this clonotype: Mismatch with germline at one junction end may stem from a read error. The chain has TRBV6-5 and TRBJ2-7, with 8 bases aligning to TRBD2. This CDR3 is 14 amino acids long. Germline assignment: CDR1 MNHEY and CDR2 SVGAGI. Here the CDR3 reads CASRPSGSAYKQYF. As DNA, the CDR3 is TGTGCCAGCAGACCCAGCGGGAGTGCCTACAAGCAGTATTTC.

In the case of this clonotype: The junction departs from germline at one end; a sequencing error may be responsible. V is TRBV5-1 and J is TRBJ1-5, with 7 bases matching TRBD1. The CDR3 covers 14 residues. Germline V gene sequence: CDR1 SGHRS, CDR2 YFSETQ. In nucleotides, the CDR3 is TGCGCCAGCAGCGAGGGGACAGCAGATCAGCCCCATCATTTT. Translation gives CASSEGTADQPHHF. Supplemented by reference TRBV5-1 and TRBJ1-5, the full variable domain reads KAGVTQTPRYLIKTRGQQVTLSCSPISGHRSVSWYQQTPGQGLQFLFEYFSETQRNKGNFPGRFSGRQFSNSRSEMNVSTLELGDSALYLCASSEGTADQPHHFGDGTRLSIL.

This clonotype was observed at least ten times. The V gene is TRBV6-6, the J gene TRBJ2-1, with D possibly TRBD2 on 5 matching bases. CDR3 length equals 17 residues. Trimming removed 6 bases at V and 4 bases at J, with 22 bases between. Germline V gene sequence: CDR1 MNHNY, CDR2 SVGAGI (reference sequence). This CDR3 reads CASRSWGATNIYNEQFF. The CDR3 DNA sequence: TGTGCCAGCAGGTCCTGGGGAGCTACCAATATATACAATGAGCAGTTCTTC.

The table lists this clonotype with a count of one. Relative to the germline gene, one junction end is altered; a read error may explain this. The chain uses TRBV12-3 or TRBV12-4 and TRBJ1-4; unclear D gene. The CDR3 extends over 15 amino acids. CDR3 in DNA: TGTGTCAGCACTTTAGTCGCCAGGCCTAATGAAAAACTGTTTTTT. Translation: CVSTLVARPNEKLFF.

A single count supports this clonotype. This is likely a read error, given that the CDR3 carries no conserved phenylalanine or tryptophan at its end. The chain carries TRBV6-6 and TRBJ2-7, with TRBD2 as a possible D gene (6 bases). CDR1 is MNHNY, CDR2 SVGAGI, per germline (reference sequence). The CDR3 has 14 residues. The V end lost 5 bases, the J end lost 3 bases, and 14 bases lay between the germline ends. Written as DNA, the CDR3 is TGTGCCAGCAGTACAGTGGGAGCGGGCTACGAGCAGTACTCC. Residues: CASSTVGAGYEQYS.

Turning to this clonotype: A junction end diverges from the germline sequence, so it may reflect a read error. The chain is built from TRBV6-5 and TRBJ2-7; D gene unclear. The CDR3 sequence is 13 residues long. Germline lookup yields CDR1 MNHEY and CDR2 SVGAGI. The DNA of the CDR3 is TGTGCCAGCAGTCAGGAGACCGGCTACAAGCAGTACTTC. Protein sequence: CASSQETGYKQYF.

This clonotype was observed many times. The CDR3 region is CASSYQVRGYGYTF. CDR3 nucleotide sequence: TGTGCCAGCAGTTACCAAGTCAGGGGCTATGGCTACACCTTC. J is TRBJ1-2 and V is TRBV6-5; a possible D gene is TRBD1 (6 bases). V was trimmed by 2 bases and J by 4 bases, leaving 11 bases between them. This CDR3 has 14 amino acids. The germline CDR1 and CDR2 sequences are MNHEY and SVGAGI.

This chain connects TRBV7-2 to TRBJ2-1; no reliable D call. The CDR3 is 14 residues long. Germline V lookup: CDR1 SGHTA, CDR2 FQGNSA. V lost 2 bases and J 10 bases, leaving 15 bases between the germline ends. The CDR3 nucleotides are TGTGCCAGCAGCTTAAGTCGGAGTCCATCCGAGCAGTTCTTC. Protein product: CASSLSRSPSEQFF.

This clonotype was seen at least ten times. The V gene is TRBV5-4, the J gene TRBJ2-4, with TRBD2 as a possible D gene (5 bases). This CDR3 comprises 18 residues. V gave up 2 bases and J gave up 1 base, with 19 bases separating them. The germline V gene has CDR1 SGHNT and CDR2 YYREEE (reference sequence). CDR3 nucleotide sequence: TGTGCCAGCAGCTTACCCGGGAACTCCGCCGGGGCCAAAAACATTCAGTACTTC. Translating it yields CASSLPGNSAGAKNIQYF.

In this sample, this clonotype turned up a few times. No conserved phenylalanine or tryptophan is present at the end of the CDR3, so a read error is the likely explanation. The chain uses TRBV12-3 or TRBV12-4 and TRBJ1-1, with 11 positions matching TRBD1. The CDR3 has 14 residues. V trimming: 6 bases; J trimming: 7 bases; junction bases outside the gene matches: 7. The chain's CDR3 is CASSRTGGDGEAFY. CDR3 bases: TGTGCCAGCAGCCGGACAGGGGGCGATGGTGAAGCTTTCTAT.

The chain is built from TRBV11-2 and TRBJ2-4, with D tentatively TRBD1 (6 bases). There are 15 residues in the CDR3. Trimming left V 0 bases short and J 16 bases short, with 22 bases between. Germline V lookup: CDR1 SGHAT, CDR2 FQNNGV. The DNA for the CDR3 is TGTGCCAGCAGCTTAGATGGTTGGGGGCGTGACAATCAATACTTC. This sequence encodes CASSLDGWGRDNQYF.

As to this clonotype: The germline gene is not matched at one end of the junction; a read error may be the cause. This rearrangement joins TRBV11-2 to TRBJ2-2, with D possibly matching TRBD1 (6 bases). This CDR3 contains 15 residues. Germline loops: CDR1 SGHAT, CDR2 FQNNGV. Here the CDR3 DNA reads TGTGCCAGCAGCCTACAGGGTTTTCCCGCCGGGGAGCTGTTCTTT. It codes for CASSLQGFPAGELFF. The whole variable domain, remainder taken from reference TRBV11-2 and TRBJ2-2, is EAGVAQSPRYKIIEKRQSVAFWCNPISGHATLYWYQQILGQGPKLLIQFQNNGVVDDSQLPKDRFSAERLKGVDSTLKIQPAKLEDSAVYLCASSLQGFPAGELFFGEGSRLTVL.

As regards this clonotype: A much larger clonotype is one base distant, so this may be a read error. This chain links TRBV28 with TRBJ2-7, with 7 nucleotides matching TRBD1. The CDR3 is 13 amino acids. The ends lost 8 bases at V and 3 bases at J; junction bases unmatched: 7. Germline CDR1 and CDR2: MDHEN and SYDVKM. CDR3 in DNA: TGTGCCAGCGCCCGACAGGGCATCTACGAGCAGTACTTC. The encoded protein is CASARQGIYEQYF. Using reference TRBV28 and TRBJ2-7 for the parts outside the CDR3, the full variable domain is DVKVTQSSRYLVKRTGEKVFLECVQDMDHENMFWYRQDPGLGLRLIYFSYDVKMKEKGDIPEGYSVSREKKERFSLILESASTNQTSMYLCASARQGIYEQYFGPGTRLTVT.

Worth noting for this clonotype: A much larger clone lies a single base off, so this may be a read error. The CDR3 loop is CCVADSPAQPQHF. The CDR3 DNA sequence: TGCTGCGTAGCTGACAGTCCGGCCCAGCCCCAGCATTTT. This chain links TRBV29-1 with TRBJ1-5, with D maybe TRBD1 (5 bases). CDR1 and CDR2 from the germline V gene are SQVTM and ANQGSEA. There are 13 residues in the CDR3. The whole variable domain, filled in from reference TRBV29-1 and TRBJ1-5, reads SAVISQKPSRDICQRGTSLTIQCQVDSQVTMMFWYRQQPGQSLTLIATANQGSEATYESGFVIDKFPISRPNLTFSTLTVSNMSPEDSSIYLCCVADSPAQPQHFGDGTRLSIL.

This clonotype appeared a single time. The V gene is TRBV11-2, the J gene TRBJ2-1, with 14 nucleotides matching TRBD2. V shed 5 bases and J 8 bases; nucleotides not matched to a gene: 11. Germline CDR1 and CDR2: SGHAT and FQNNGV. CDR3 length equals 17 residues. CDR3 protein: CASSSRLAGGPVDEQFF. The CDR3 DNA follows: TGTGCCAGCAGCAGTAGACTAGCGGGAGGGCCGGTGGATGAGCAGTTCTTC.

About this clonotype itself: The junction does not match germline at one end; this may be a read error. The chain has TRBV12-3 or TRBV12-4 and TRBJ2-3; 7 nucleotides line up with TRBD2. This CDR3 spans 15 amino acids. CDR3 bases: TGTGCTAGCAGTTTAGCCCAAGCGGGATCGAAGACGCAGTATTTT. Translated, it gives CASSLAQAGSKTQYF.

This clonotype was found many times. This chain connects TRBV6-5 to TRBJ2-6; D not certain. The length of the CDR3 is 15 residues. Germline V gene lookup returns CDR1 MNHEY and CDR2 SVGAGI. The V end was cut by 6 bases, the J end by 0 bases, with 9 bases between. The CDR3 loop is CASSRQPSGANVLTF. The CDR3 DNA reads TGTGCCAGCAGCCGACAACCCTCTGGGGCCAACGTCCTGACTTTC.

On this clonotype itself: The CDR3 does not end in the conserved phenylalanine or tryptophan, so this is likely a read error. V and J are TRBV28 and TRBJ1-1; D is unclear. V was clipped by 8 bases and J by 4 bases, with 11 bases between them. Germline-derived CDR1 and CDR2 are MDHEN and SYDVKM. The CDR3 consists of 12 residues. The CDR3 sequence is CASRPKVTEAFL. CDR3 nucleotides: TGTGCCAGCCGTCCTAAAGTCACTGAAGCTTTCCTT.

In regard to this clonotype: Since the CDR3 does not end with the conserved phenylalanine or tryptophan, this likely comes from a read error. This chain joins TRBV11-1 and TRBJ2-1, with 11 bases that match TRBD2. Germline CDR1 and CDR2: SGHAT and FQDESV (reference sequence). This CDR3 has 17 residues. The CDR3 region is CASNSDVLAGVNNEQFI. DNA for the CDR3: TGTGCTAGCAACTCCGACGTACTAGCGGGAGTTAACAATGAGCAGTTCATC.

The chain has TRBV28 and TRBJ2-7; possibly TRBD1 or TRBD2 for D (6 bases each). The CDR3 contains 14 residues. Germline V gene lookup returns CDR1 MDHEN and CDR2 SYDVKM. V lost 9 bases and J 0 bases, leaving 15 bases between the germline ends. DNA of the CDR3: TGTGCCAGTATAGGGGGAGGCCCCTCCTACGAGCAGTACTTC. Amino acid sequence: CASIGGGPSYEQYF.

There are many counts of this clonotype. The rearrangement links TRBV5-1 to TRBJ2-1, with D possibly matching TRBD1 (6 bases). Trimming took 2 bases from V and 8 from J, leaving 14 bases between them. Germline loops: CDR1 SGHRS, CDR2 YFSETQ. The CDR3 loop spans 14 amino acids. The CDR3 region is CASSFQGWFDEQFF. The DNA for the CDR3 is TGCGCCAGCAGCTTCCAGGGGTGGTTCGATGAGCAGTTCTTC. Together with reference TRBV5-1 and TRBJ2-1, the CDR3 gives the full variable domain: KAGVTQTPRYLIKTRGQQVTLSCSPISGHRSVSWYQQTPGQGLQFLFEYFSETQRNKGNFPGRFSGRQFSNSRSEMNVSTLELGDSALYLCASSFQGWFDEQFFGPGTRLTVL.

Comments on this clonotype: At one of its ends the junction is not consistent with the germline gene, which may arise from a read error. This rearrangement joins TRBV11-2 to TRBJ2-2, with a weak D call TRBD1 (6 bases). CDR3 length: 17 amino acids. CDR1 SGHAT and CDR2 FQNNGV come from the germline V gene. The CDR3 loop is CARSPVGRGFVTGELFF. In DNA, the CDR3 is TGCGCCAGGAGCCCAGTAGGCAGGGGATTTGTCACCGGGGAGCTGTTTTTT.

As to this clonotype: This may come from a read error, since a much larger clone is one base off. V gene TRBV5-4 combines with J gene TRBJ2-2, with D tentatively TRBD2 (6 bases). CDR3 length: 17 amino acids. V was trimmed by 4 bases and J by 0 bases, leaving 16 bases between them. Germline lookup yields CDR1 SGHNT and CDR2 YYREEE (reference sequence). The DNA of the CDR3 is TGTGCCAGCAGCCCGGAGGGCCTAGCGACGAACACCGGGGAGCTGTTTTTT. Amino acids: CASSPEGLATNTGELFF.

On this clonotype: A much more abundant neighbour one base away suggests this may be a read error. V usage is TRBV7-8 and J usage is TRBJ2-5, with a tentative D call TRBD1 (6 bases). Germline V gene sequence: CDR1 SGHVS, CDR2 FQNEAQ. The length of the CDR3 is 14 residues. CDR3: CASSLYRVLESQYF. CDR3 bases: TGTGCCAGCAGCTTATACAGGGTTTTAGAGTCCCAGTACTTC.

As regards this clonotype: A much larger clone lies a single base off, so this may be a read error. J is TRBJ2-3 and V is TRBV7-9, with 11 bases matching TRBD2. The germline CDR1 and CDR2 sequences are SEHNR and FQNEAQ (reference sequence). The CDR3 loop spans 12 amino acids. In nucleotides, the CDR3 is TGTGCCGGCAGCGCGGGGACTAGCGGGCAGTATTTT. The encoded protein is CAGSAGTSGQYF.

The sample holds a few counts of this clonotype. The V call is TRBV5-5, the J call TRBJ2-3; TRBD1 aligns across 9 bases. J was trimmed by 4 bases and V by 7 bases; bases with no gene match: 10. This CDR3 contains 15 residues. Germline V gene sequence: CDR1 SGHKS, CDR2 YYEKEE (reference sequence). The CDR3 DNA reads as TGTGCCAGCGGCCCAGGGACAGGGTTCGCAGATACGCAGTATTTT. Its protein product is CASGPGTGFADTQYF. Variable domain in full (rest from reference TRBV5-5 and TRBJ2-3): DAGVTQSPTHLIKTRGQQVTLRCSPISGHKSVSWYQQVLGQGPQFIFQYYEKEERGRGNFPDRFSARQFPNYSSELNVNALLLGDSALYLCASGPGTGFADTQYFGPGTRLTVL.

This clonotype was recorded at least ten times. The V call is TRBV12-3 or TRBV12-4, the J call TRBJ1-5; TRBD1 matches 9 bases. This CDR3 has 15 residues. V was clipped by 5 bases and J by 2 bases; unmatched bases: 4. The CDR3 bases are TGTGCCAGCAGTCCCGGGACAGGGCGCAATCAGCCCCAGCATTTT. It specifies CASSPGTGRNQPQHF.

In the case of this clonotype: Because the CDR3's place on the DNA is in doubt, the DNA is left out and the CDR3 is given as listed by TCRdb. This chain links TRBV6-4 with TRBJ2-3; the table names TRBD2, a call not compared with the DNA. Termini included, the CDR3 measures 16 amino acids. Per the germline V gene, CDR1 is MRHNA and CDR2 is SNTAGT. CDR3: CANSDVAGGSSDTQYF.

This clonotype was seen more than once but under ten times. This sequence joins TRBV20-1 and TRBJ2-1; D might be TRBD2 (5 bases). CDR3 length equals 17 residues. The germline gives CDR1 DFQATT, CDR2 SNEGSKA (reference sequence). Trimming left V 1 base short and J 0 bases short, with 16 bases between. CDR3 DNA sequence: TGCAGTGCTAGAGGACCAAGGACGGGGAGCTCCTACAATGAGCAGTTCTTC. Amino acid sequence: CSARGPRTGSSYNEQFF.